The 24 T cell receptor beta chains reported below all come from one sample, sequenced in a study of blood T cells in healthy people across ages. For the second PCR, which ran for roughly 6 to 12 cycles, a sample-barcoded 5' primer and a J-beta primer mix were used. A single record per CDR3 protein comes from TCRdb applying MiXCR to the 5' RACE reads. The sample holds about 780,000 distinct CDR3 sequences, 35% to 60% seen once. The sequenced sample consisted of blood. These receptors were taken from a man older than 75 in good health.

In the case of this clonotype: A much larger clone sits a single nucleotide away, making a read error possible. DNA of the CDR3: TGCGCCAGCAGTCGTGAAGAGTGGGACACCATCCAAGAGACCCAGTACTTC. It specifies CASSREEWDTIQETQYF. This sequence joins TRBV5-1 and TRBJ2-5, with D maybe TRBD1 (6 bases). V lost 5 bases and J lost 1, with 21 bases in between. The CDR3 has 17 amino acids. Germline V CDR1 and CDR2: SGHRS, YFSETQ.

The chain employs TRBV2 and TRBJ2-7, with a possible D match to TRBD1 (6 bases). Germline V lookup: CDR1 SNHLY, CDR2 FYNNEI. This CDR3 has 13 amino acids. V was pared by 7 bases and J by 3 bases, with 13 bases between. This CDR3 reads CASTRGRDYEQYF. CDR3 nucleotides: TGTGCCAGCACCAGGGGCAGGGACTACGAGCAGTACTTC.

The chain employs TRBV29-1 and TRBJ2-1; 8 nucleotides line up with TRBD2. J gave up 7 bases and V 8 bases, and 13 bases lay outside the gene matches. This CDR3 contains 14 residues. Germline V CDR1 and CDR2: SQVTM, ANQGSEA. The CDR3: CSSWDIGGRNEQFF. CDR3 DNA: TGCAGCTCCTGGGACATTGGCGGGAGGAATGAGCAGTTCTTC.

The chain recombines TRBV6-5 with TRBJ1-4, with no clear D. The CDR3 extends over 13 amino acids. V gave up 10 bases and J gave up 0 bases, with 9 bases separating them. CDR1 is MNHEY and CDR2 is SVGAGI in the germline V gene. The CDR3 DNA sequence: TGTGCCACCCGCGGGGCAACTAATGAAAAACTGTTTTTT. Protein sequence: CATRGATNEKLFF.

This chain connects TRBV18 to TRBJ2-5; TRBD2 agrees at 13 bases. The CDR3 spans 16 residues. The germline V gene encodes CDR1 KGHSH and CDR2 LQKENI. J lost 5 bases, V lost 3 bases, and 6 bases had no gene match. DNA of the CDR3: TGTGCCAGCTCACCGGGACTAGCGGGAAATATCGAGACCCAGTACTTC. Protein product: CASSPGLAGNIETQYF.

This clonotype was seen only a few times. The chain employs TRBV12-3 or TRBV12-4 and TRBJ2-1, with TRBD2 identical over 10 bases. TRBJ2-7 matches the DNA end more closely, so the J call is doubtful. The CDR3 spans 16 residues. The DNA of the CDR3 is TGTGCCAGCAGTTTCGAACTAGCGGGGACCTACAATGAGCAGTACTTC. Translating it yields CASSFELAGTYNEQYF.

Details on this clonotype: At one of its ends the junction is not consistent with the germline gene, which may arise from a read error. The J gene is TRBJ2-4, the V gene TRBV5-1, with 11 positions matching TRBD2. The CDR3 has 15 residues. From germline, CDR1 is SGHRS and CDR2 YFSETQ. The CDR3 region has the DNA TGCGCCAGCAGTTTGGGTAGCGGGAGGGTGAACATTCAGTACTTC. Translating it yields CASSLGSGRVNIQYF. The full variable domain, completed using reference TRBV5-1 and TRBJ2-4, is KAGVTQTPRYLIKTRGQQVTLSCSPISGHRSVSWYQQTPGQGLQFLFEYFSETQRNKGNFPGRFSGRQFSNSRSEMNVSTLELGDSALYLCASSLGSGRVNIQYFGAGTRLSVL.

The chain's CDR3 is CASSVIPGETQYF. Written as DNA, the CDR3 is TGTGCCAGCAGCGTGATACCAGGGGAGACCCAGTACTTC. The rearrangement joins TRBV9 to TRBJ2-5; D possibly corresponds to TRBD1 (5 bases). V was trimmed by 2 bases and J by 5 bases, leaving 10 bases between them. Germline-derived CDR1 and CDR2 are SGDLS and YYNGEE. The CDR3 contains 13 residues.

The CDR3 reads CASSEGEQGPYEQYF. DNA for the CDR3: TGCGCCAGCTCTGAGGGGGAACAGGGACCCTACGAGCAGTACTTC. This sequence joins TRBV4-1 and TRBJ2-7, with D possibly being TRBD1 (6 bases). This CDR3 spans 15 amino acids. V lost 8 bases to trimming and J lost 2 bases, with 19 bases between them. Germline V gene sequence: CDR1 MGHRA, CDR2 YSYEKL.

In this sample, this clonotype turned up a few times. The chain has TRBV6-2 or TRBV6-3 and TRBJ2-7, with 7 bases matching TRBD2. The germline gives CDR1 MNHEY, CDR2 SVGEGT. Germline trimming cut 7 bases from V and 5 bases from J; bases unmatched to any gene: 14. This CDR3 has 15 residues. Here the CDR3 reads CASTPLGREIDEQYF. In DNA, the CDR3 is TGTGCCAGCACCCCATTGGGGCGGGAGATCGACGAGCAGTACTTC.

This clonotype has only one observation. The J gene is TRBJ1-1, the V gene TRBV29-1; no definite D call. The germline V gene encodes CDR1 SQVTM and CDR2 ANQGSEA. V lost 5 bases and J 4 bases, leaving 8 bases between the germline ends. The CDR3 consists of 11 residues. The CDR3 here is CSVRSTTEAFF. The CDR3 bases are TGCAGCGTTCGGTCGACCACTGAAGCTTTCTTT. The variable domain in full, completed from reference TRBV29-1 and TRBJ1-1, reads SAVISQKPSRDICQRGTSLTIQCQVDSQVTMMFWYRQQPGQSLTLIATANQGSEATYESGFVIDKFPISRPNLTFSTLTVSNMSPEDSSIYLCSVRSTTEAFFGQGTRLTVV.

This rearrangement joins TRBV6-5 to TRBJ2-1; tentatively, D is TRBD1 (6 bases). The CDR3 sequence is 16 residues long. Germline V gene sequence: CDR1 MNHEY, CDR2 SVGAGI. V gave up 5 bases and J gave up 5 bases, with 19 bases separating them. The CDR3 loop is CASSRYPWDTDNEQFF. The DNA of the CDR3 is TGTGCCAGCAGTCGTTACCCATGGGACACCGACAATGAGCAGTTCTTC.

This chain uses TRBV5-5 with TRBJ2-5; possibly TRBD1 for D (5 bases). CDR3 length equals 16 residues. Germline loops: CDR1 SGHKS, CDR2 YYEKEE (reference sequence). V was clipped by 2 bases and J by 2 bases, with 16 bases between them. The CDR3 sequence: CASSFVAGWSQETQYF. The DNA for the CDR3 is TGTGCCAGCAGCTTTGTGGCAGGGTGGTCTCAAGAGACCCAGTACTTC.

The rearrangement joins TRBV5-1 to TRBJ1-1; D unresolved. The V end lost 4 bases, the J end lost 1 base, and 14 bases lay between the germline ends. The CDR3 covers 15 residues. Germline-derived CDR1 and CDR2 are SGHRS and YFSETQ. The CDR3 loop is CASSRAAVTNTEAFF. CDR3 nucleotide sequence: TGCGCCAGCAGCCGGGCGGCGGTGACGAACACTGAAGCTTTCTTT.

This clonotype was found a few times. The chain links TRBV5-1 to TRBJ2-1; D may match TRBD1 or TRBD2 (6 bases each). In germline, CDR1 is SGHRS, CDR2 YFSETQ. The CDR3 has 16 amino acids. The germline V and J ends were trimmed by 4 bases and 6 bases, with 20 bases remaining between them. CDR3 region: CASSPRPGGGGNEQFF. The CDR3 DNA follows: TGCGCCAGCAGCCCCAGACCTGGTGGAGGGGGCAATGAGCAGTTCTTC.

The chain uses TRBV7-2 and TRBJ1-2; no clear D. V lost 5 bases and J 8 bases, leaving 15 bases between the germline ends. This CDR3 region has 13 residues. Germline V gene sequence: CDR1 SGHTA, CDR2 FQGNSA. This CDR3 reads CASSEQINQGYTF. The DNA for the CDR3 is TGTGCCAGCAGCGAACAGATTAACCAAGGCTACACCTTC.

V and J are TRBV2 and TRBJ2-1; 10 bases align to TRBD2. The V segment lost 4 bases and the J segment 8 bases; nucleotides outside the gene matches: 8. The length of the CDR3 is 15 residues. Germline assignment: CDR1 SNHLY and CDR2 FYNNEI. The CDR3 nucleotides read TGTGCCAGCAGTGTAGGGACTAGCGTTGAAGATGAGCAGTTCTTC. This translates into CASSVGTSVEDEQFF. Full variable domain (missing parts from reference TRBV2 and TRBJ2-1): EPEVTQTPSHQVTQMGQEVILRCVPISNHLYFYWYRQILGQKVEFLVSFYNNEISEKSEIFDDQFSVERPDGSNFTLKIRSTKLEDSAMYFCASSVGTSVEDEQFFGPGTRLTVL.

Here the CDR3 reads CASSRAQGGNTEAFF. CDR3 DNA: TGCGCCAGCAGCAGGGCCCAGGGCGGGAACACTGAAGCTTTCTTT. The chain employs TRBV5-1 and TRBJ1-1; D may be TRBD1 (5 bases). The germline V and J ends were trimmed by 4 bases and 1 base, with 14 bases remaining between them. The CDR3 runs 15 residues. Germline CDR1 SGHRS, CDR2 YFSETQ.

This clonotype was found a few times. The chain is built from TRBV20-1 and TRBJ2-7; 10 bases are a match to TRBD2. Germline V gene data show CDR1 as DFQATT and CDR2 as SNEGSKA (reference sequence). The CDR3 contains 16 residues. V gave up 5 bases and J gave up 2 bases; unmatched junction bases: 12. CDR3 residues: CSALGLATPAPYEQYF. In DNA form, the CDR3 reads TGCAGTGCTTTGGGACTAGCGACCCCCGCCCCCTACGAGCAGTACTTC.

The V gene is TRBV7-6, the J gene TRBJ2-5; D ambiguous. The V end lost 1 base, the J end lost 4 bases, and 7 bases lay between the germline ends. This CDR3 has 13 amino acids. Per the germline V gene, CDR1 is SGHVS and CDR2 is FNYEAQ. The CDR3 coding sequence is TGTGCCAGCAGCTTAGGAGACCTAGAGACCCAGTACTTC. Translating it yields CASSLGDLETQYF.

This rearrangement joins TRBV6-6 to TRBJ2-5; D possibly corresponds to TRBD1 (5 bases). From germline, CDR1 is MNHNY and CDR2 SVGAGI (reference sequence). The CDR3 length is 13 residues. The V end lost 7 bases, the J end lost 5 bases, and 14 bases lay between the germline ends. Here the CDR3 DNA reads TGTGCCAGCACCACAGGTTTGGTTGAGACCCAGTACTTC. This encodes CASTTGLVETQYF.

The V gene is TRBV5-1, the J gene TRBJ1-6; the D is unclear. Germline assignment: CDR1 SGHRS and CDR2 YFSETQ. The length of the CDR3 is 14 residues. V was trimmed by 3 bases and J by 14 bases, leaving 18 bases between them. Here the CDR3 reads CASSSGVRATALHF. Written as DNA, the CDR3 is TGCGCCAGCAGCTCCGGAGTACGCGCAACAGCCCTCCACTTT. Full variable domain (missing parts from reference TRBV5-1 and TRBJ1-6): KAGVTQTPRYLIKTRGQQVTLSCSPISGHRSVSWYQQTPGQGLQFLFEYFSETQRNKGNFPGRFSGRQFSNSRSEMNVSTLELGDSALYLCASSSGVRATALHFGNGTRLTVT.

This chain joins TRBV11-3 and TRBJ2-1; TRBD1 matches at 8 bases. J gave up 4 bases and V 8 bases, and 4 bases lay outside the gene matches. The CDR3 runs to 13 residues. Germline CDR1 and CDR2: SGHNT and YENEEA. The CDR3 protein is CASGQGEYNEQFF. The CDR3 region has the DNA TGTGCCAGCGGACAGGGCGAATACAATGAGCAGTTCTTC.

The CDR3 coding sequence is TGTGCCAGCACCACCGCCTATAATGAAAAACTGTTTTTT. Encoded protein: CASTTAYNEKLFF. The chain combines TRBV6-6 with TRBJ1-4, with no clear D. Germline V lookup: CDR1 MNHNY, CDR2 SVGAGI (reference sequence). V dropped 7 bases and J dropped 4 bases, with 10 bases sitting between them. CDR3 length: 13 residues.